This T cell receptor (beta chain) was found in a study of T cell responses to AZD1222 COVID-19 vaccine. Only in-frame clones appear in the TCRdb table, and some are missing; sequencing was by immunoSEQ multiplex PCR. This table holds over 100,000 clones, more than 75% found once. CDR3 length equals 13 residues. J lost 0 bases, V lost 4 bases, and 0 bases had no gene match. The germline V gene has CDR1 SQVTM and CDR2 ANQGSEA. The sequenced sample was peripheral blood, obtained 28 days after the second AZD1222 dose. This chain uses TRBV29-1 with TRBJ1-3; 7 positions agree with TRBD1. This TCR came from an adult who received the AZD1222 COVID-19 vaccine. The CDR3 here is CSVGTGSGNTIYF. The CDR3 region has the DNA TGCAGCGTTGGGACAGGCTCTGGAAACACCATATATTTT.